A single T cell receptor (beta chain) is shown here with its context. Its cognate antigen is unknown. The data originate from a study of blood T cells in healthy people across ages. Study-level points and caveats: A strong correlation between TCR beta diversity and naive T cell percentage was seen. Diversity estimates from one million T cells were considered underestimates. Unsorted PBMC input precluded a conclusive naive versus antigen-experienced comparison.

A J-beta primer mix and a sample-barcoded 5' primer were used in a second PCR of about 6 to 12 cycles. TCRdb re-analysed the 5' RACE reads in MiXCR, keeping a single row per CDR3 protein. The top ten clones hold under 50% of a sample with approximately 800,000 distinct CDR3 sequences, about 55% of them seen once. The CDR3 totals 19 residues. V trimming: 0 bases; J trimming: 0 bases; junction bases outside the gene matches: 13. The V gene's germline CDR1 is DFQATT and CDR2 SNEGSKA (reference sequence). Researchers isolated at least 6 million PBMCs per sample. Sequences were obtained from blood. The V gene is TRBV20-1, the J gene TRBJ2-1; 8 bases align to TRBD1. This receptor was taken from a man older than 75 in good health. The CDR3 DNA reads as TGCAGTGCTAGAGATGAGGCAGGGGGCCTAACGAGCTCCTACAATGAGCAGTTCTTC. Translated: CSARDEAGGLTSSYNEQFF.